This is a list of T cell receptor beta chains from one sample in a study of PD-L1 blockade in urothelial cancer. The method was immunoSEQ multiplex PCR; TCRdb's version includes in-frame clones alone and lacks a portion of them. The table includes roughly 74,000 clones, approximately 90% detected once. Sequencing was performed on PBMCs, taken around atezolizumab (anti-PD-L1) treatment. The receptors shown here come from a woman between 70 and 85 years old with urothelial cancer. Each CDR3 is given with its conserved first and last residue. Each record gives: D gene, clone size, V gene, J gene, CDR3 protein, CDR3 DNA. A D gene is named only where the DNA matches it firmly. Only part of the rows carry a size: once, few, many, or a class if the clone is expanded.

>-|few|TRBV7-6|TRBJ2-5
CASSRLVQETQYF
TGTGCCAGCAGCAGACTAGTCCAAGAGACCCAGTACTTC
>-|-|TRBV29-1|TRBJ1-2
CSVLQDVPYGYTF
TGCAGCGTCTTACAGGACGTCCCCTATGGCTACACCTTC
>TRBD2|-|TRBV9|TRBJ2-1
CASSAPGLAGVGNEQFF
TGTGCCAGCAGCGCGCCGGGACTAGCGGGAGTGGGCAATGAGCAGTTCTTC
>TRBD2|-|TRBV7-2|TRBJ2-2
CASSFFSGSTGELFF
TGTGCCAGCAGCTTTTTTAGCGGGAGCACCGGGGAGCTGTTTTTT
>TRBD1|-|TRBV29-1|TRBJ1-2
CSVGDRGESF
TGCAGCGTTGGAGACAGGGGGGAAAGCTTC
>TRBD1|-|TRBV11-3|TRBJ2-3
CASSNSTGAGTDTQYF
TGTGCCAGCAGCAATTCGACAGGGGCCGGCACAGATACGCAGTATTTT
>TRBD1|-|TRBV5-1|TRBJ2-7
CASSFGATGESYEQYF
TGCGCCAGCAGCTTTGGGGCGACAGGGGAGTCCTACGAGCAGTACTTC
>-|-|TRBV6-5|TRBJ2-1
CASSSPGSSYNEQFF
TGTGCCAGCAGTTCGCCGGGGTCGAGCTACAATGAGCAGTTCTTC
>TRBD1|-|TRBV7-8|TRBJ1-2
CASSLWDRGVYGYTF
TGTGCCAGCAGCTTATGGGACAGGGGAGTATATGGCTACACCTTC
>-|-|TRBV7-2|TRBJ1-1
CASSFLRGGTEAFF
TGTGCCAGCAGCTTCCTCCGTGGCGGCACTGAAGCTTTCTTT
>-|-|TRBV4-1|TRBJ2-6
CASSYRVAGANVLTF
TGCGCCAGCAGTTACCGGGTTGCTGGGGCCAACGTCCTGACTTTC
>TRBD2|-|TRBV7-9|TRBJ2-1
CASSFLDSGKLSNEQFF
TGTGCCAGCAGCTTCCTCGATAGCGGGAAATTGTCCAATGAGCAGTTCTTC
>TRBD2|-|TRBV9|TRBJ2-1
CASSATLAGGPTAQFF
TGTGCCAGCAGCGCCACACTAGCGGGAGGGCCTACCGCGCAGTTCTTC
>-|-|TRBV7-9|TRBJ1-1
CASSGGALNTEAFF
TGTGCCAGCAGTGGGGGGGCCCTGAACACTGAAGCTTTCTTT
>-|-|TRBV7-2|TRBJ2-7
CASSLARWGHSYEQYF
TGTGCCAGCAGCTTAGCTAGGTGGGGACACTCCTACGAGCAGTACTTC
>TRBD1|-|TRBV4-3|TRBJ1-5
CASSEEGPTGRDSNQPQHF
TGCGCCAGCAGCGAAGAAGGGCCGACAGGGAGAGATTCCAATCAGCCCCAGCATTTT
>-|-|TRBV6-1|TRBJ1-2
CASSEGGSLRDYGYTF
TGTGCCAGCAGTGAAGGAGGCTCCCTCCGGGACTATGGCTACACCTTC
>TRBD2|-|TRBV28|TRBJ2-7
CASSLGLAGPSSYEQYF
TGTGCCAGCAGCCTGGGACTAGCGGGGCCCAGCTCCTACGAGCAGTACTTC
>TRBD2|-|TRBV7-2|TRBJ2-7
CASSPLRAGEREQYF
TGTGCCAGCAGCCCTCTTAGGGCGGGAGAAAGGGAGCAGTACTTC
>-|-|TRBV12-5|TRBJ2-5
CASGFGQGGETQYF
TGTGCTAGTGGTTTCGGCCAGGGCGGAGAGACCCAGTACTTC
>TRBD2|-|TRBV4-1|TRBJ2-3
CASSQESTGLAGGTDTQYF
TGCGCCAGCAGCCAAGAGTCCACCGGACTAGCGGGGGGGACAGATACGCAGTATTTT
>TRBD2|-|TRBV19|TRBJ2-1
CASTLAGAPNEQFF
TGTGCCAGTACCCTAGCGGGAGCCCCCAATGAGCAGTTCTTC
>TRBD2|-|TRBV11-3|TRBJ2-3
CASSTRGGLEDTQYF
TGTGCCAGCAGCACACGGGGGGGACTTGAAGATACGCAGTATTTT
>-|-|TRBV7-8|TRBJ2-7
CASSLVAWGLDSSYEQYF
TGTGCCAGCAGCTTAGTTGCCTGGGGACTGGATAGCTCCTACGAGCAGTACTTC
>-|-|TRBV5-4|TRBJ2-2
CASGTGTGELFF
TGTGCCAGCGGAACAGGCACCGGGGAGCTGTTTTTT
>TRBD1|-|TRBV6-1|TRBJ2-5
CASSRDREETQYF
TGTGCCAGCAGCCGGGACAGGGAGGAGACCCAGTACTTC
>-|few|TRBV6-5|TRBJ1-1
CASSTTVRGTEAFF
TGTGCCAGCAGCACCACAGTGAGAGGGACTGAAGCTTTCTTT
>-|-|TRBV5-1|TRBJ1-1
CASSLARMNTEAFF
TGCGCCAGCAGCTTGGCCAGAATGAACACTGAAGCTTTCTTT
>TRBD1|few|TRBV5-1|TRBJ2-5
CASSLGDRGAETQYF
TGCGCCAGCAGCTTGGGGGACAGGGGGGCGGAGACCCAGTACTTC